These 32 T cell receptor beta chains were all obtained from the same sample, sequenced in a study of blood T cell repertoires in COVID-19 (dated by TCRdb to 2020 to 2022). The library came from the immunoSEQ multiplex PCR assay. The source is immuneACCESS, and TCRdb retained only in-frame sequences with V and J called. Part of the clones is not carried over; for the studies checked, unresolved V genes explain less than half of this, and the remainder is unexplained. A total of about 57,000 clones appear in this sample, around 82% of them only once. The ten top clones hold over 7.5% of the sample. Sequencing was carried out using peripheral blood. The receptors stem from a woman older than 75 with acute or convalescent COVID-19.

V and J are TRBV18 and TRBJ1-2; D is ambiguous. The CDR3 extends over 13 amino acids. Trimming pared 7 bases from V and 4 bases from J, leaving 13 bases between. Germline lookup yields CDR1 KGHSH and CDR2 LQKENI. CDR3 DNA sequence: TGTGCCAGCTGCTCAGATTTCCGCTATGGCTACACCTTC. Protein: CASCSDFRYGYTF.

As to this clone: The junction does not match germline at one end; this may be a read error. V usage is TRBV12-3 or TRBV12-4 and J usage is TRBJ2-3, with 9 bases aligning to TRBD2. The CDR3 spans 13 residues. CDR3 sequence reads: CASSLRPGLAILF. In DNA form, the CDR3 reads TGTGCCAGCAGCCTACGGCCGGGACTAGCCATCCTTTTT.

In nucleotides, the CDR3 is TGTGCCAGTAGTATTAGGACAGGAATCTCCTACAATGAGCAGTTCTTC. Translating gives CASSIRTGISYNEQFF. The rearrangement links TRBV19 to TRBJ2-1; TRBD1 agrees at 7 bases. From germline, CDR1 is LNHDA and CDR2 SQIVND (reference sequence). The CDR3 has 16 residues. Trimming at V came to 3 bases and at J to 0 bases, leaving 5 bases not matched to a gene.

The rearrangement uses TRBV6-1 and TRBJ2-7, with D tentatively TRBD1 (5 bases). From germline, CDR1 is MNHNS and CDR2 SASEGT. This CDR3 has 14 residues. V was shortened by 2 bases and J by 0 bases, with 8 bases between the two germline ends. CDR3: CASSERQHSYEQYF. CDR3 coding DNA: TGTGCCAGCAGTGAAAGACAGCACTCCTACGAGCAGTACTTC.

The CDR3 DNA follows: TGTGCCAGCAGTCCTTGGCGGCAGCCCCAGCATTTT. It codes for CASSPWRQPQHF. V is TRBV12-3 or TRBV12-4 and J is TRBJ1-5; no definite D call. Between the trimmed V and J ends, which lost 5 bases and 7 bases, there was a span of 9 bases. The CDR3 runs to 12 residues.

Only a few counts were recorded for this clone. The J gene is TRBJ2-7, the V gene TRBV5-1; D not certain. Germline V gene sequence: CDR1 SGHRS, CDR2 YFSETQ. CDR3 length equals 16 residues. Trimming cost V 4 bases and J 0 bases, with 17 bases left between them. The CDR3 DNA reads TGCGCCAGCAGCCTCGGCCTTGGTCAGGCCTCCTACGAGCAGTACTTC. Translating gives CASSLGLGQASYEQYF.

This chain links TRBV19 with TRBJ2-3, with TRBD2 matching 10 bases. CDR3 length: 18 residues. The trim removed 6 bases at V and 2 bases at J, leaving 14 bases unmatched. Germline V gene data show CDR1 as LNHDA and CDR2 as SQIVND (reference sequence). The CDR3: CASSRGGPSGGPTDTQYF. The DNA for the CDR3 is TGTGCCAGTAGCCGAGGGGGGCCTAGCGGGGGACCCACAGATACGCAGTATTTT.

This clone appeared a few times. CDR3 in amino acids: CASSQGFSDEKLFF. The CDR3 DNA follows: TGTGCCAGCAGCCAAGGGTTTTCGGATGAAAAACTGTTTTTT. The V and J genes are TRBV3-1 (or the pseudogene TRBV3-2) and TRBJ1-4; no definite D call. The germline V and J ends were trimmed by 1 base and 6 bases, with 9 bases remaining between them. The CDR3 is 14 amino acids. From germline, CDR1 is LGHDT and CDR2 YNNKEL (reference sequence).

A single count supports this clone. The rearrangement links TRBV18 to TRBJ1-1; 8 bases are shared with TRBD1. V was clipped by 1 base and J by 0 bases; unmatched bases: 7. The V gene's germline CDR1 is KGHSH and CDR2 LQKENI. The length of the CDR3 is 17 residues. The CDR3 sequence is CASSPLEQGDMNTEAFF. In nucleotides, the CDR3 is TGTGCCAGCTCACCACTCGAACAGGGGGACATGAACACTGAAGCTTTCTTT.

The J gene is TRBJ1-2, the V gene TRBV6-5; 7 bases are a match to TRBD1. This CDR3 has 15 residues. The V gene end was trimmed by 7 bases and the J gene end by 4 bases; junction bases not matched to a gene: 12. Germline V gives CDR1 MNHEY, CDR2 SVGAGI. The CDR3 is CASNSPTGTAYGYTF. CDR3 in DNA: TGTGCCAGCAATAGCCCGACCGGGACAGCCTATGGCTACACCTTC.

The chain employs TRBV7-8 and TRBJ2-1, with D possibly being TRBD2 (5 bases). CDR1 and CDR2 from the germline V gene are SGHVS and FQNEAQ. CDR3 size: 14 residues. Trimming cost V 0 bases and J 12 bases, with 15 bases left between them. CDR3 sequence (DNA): TGTGCCAGCAGCTTAGCGGGTAGCGAGAGGAGGCAGTTCTTC. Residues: CASSLAGSERRQFF.

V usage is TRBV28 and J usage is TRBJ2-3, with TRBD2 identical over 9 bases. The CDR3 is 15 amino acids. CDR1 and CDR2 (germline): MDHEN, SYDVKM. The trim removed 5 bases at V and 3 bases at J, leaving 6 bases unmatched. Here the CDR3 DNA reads TGTGCCAGCAGTGTAACTAGCGGGTTGACAGATACGCAGTATTTT. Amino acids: CASSVTSGLTDTQYF.

Written as DNA, the CDR3 is TGCAGCGCTACGGACAGGGGCGTTAGTGGCTACACCTTC. Amino acid sequence: CSATDRGVSGYTF. This sequence joins TRBV29-1 and TRBJ1-2; 9 nucleotides match TRBD1. The CDR3 consists of 13 residues. The junction had 10 bases not matched to a gene; V was cut back by 7 bases and J by 7 bases. Germline assignment: CDR1 SQVTM and CDR2 ANQGSEA.

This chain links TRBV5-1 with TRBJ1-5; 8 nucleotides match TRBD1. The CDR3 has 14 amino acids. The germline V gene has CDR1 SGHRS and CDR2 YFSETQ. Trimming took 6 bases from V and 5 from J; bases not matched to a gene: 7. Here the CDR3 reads CASKEAGGDQPQHF. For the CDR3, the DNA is TGCGCCAGCAAGGAGGCAGGGGGCGATCAGCCCCAGCATTTT.

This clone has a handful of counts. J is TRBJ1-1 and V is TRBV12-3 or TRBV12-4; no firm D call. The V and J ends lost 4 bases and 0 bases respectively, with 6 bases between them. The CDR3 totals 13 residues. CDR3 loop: CASSSNLNTEAFF. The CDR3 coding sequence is TGTGCCAGCAGTTCCAATCTGAACACTGAAGCTTTCTTT.

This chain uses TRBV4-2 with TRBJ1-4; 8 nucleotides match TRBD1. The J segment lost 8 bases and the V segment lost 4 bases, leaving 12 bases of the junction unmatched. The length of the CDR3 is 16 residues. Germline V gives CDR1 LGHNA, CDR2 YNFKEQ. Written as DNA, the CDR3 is TGTGCCAGCAGCCGTCCTTCCGACAGGGGTAACGAAAAACTGTTTTTT. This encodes CASSRPSDRGNEKLFF.

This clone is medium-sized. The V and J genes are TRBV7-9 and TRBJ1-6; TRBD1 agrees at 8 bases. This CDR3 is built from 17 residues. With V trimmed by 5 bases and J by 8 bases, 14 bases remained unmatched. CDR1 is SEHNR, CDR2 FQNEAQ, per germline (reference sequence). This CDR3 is CASSRWTGKTEDSPLHF. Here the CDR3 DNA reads TGTGCCAGCAGCCGGTGGACAGGGAAAACTGAGGATTCACCCCTCCACTTT.

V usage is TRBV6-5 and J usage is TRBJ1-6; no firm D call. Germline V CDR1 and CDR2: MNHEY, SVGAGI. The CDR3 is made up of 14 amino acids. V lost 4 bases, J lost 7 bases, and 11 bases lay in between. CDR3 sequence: CASSFGNPNSPLHF. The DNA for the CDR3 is TGTGCCAGCAGTTTCGGGAACCCCAATTCACCCCTCCACTTT.

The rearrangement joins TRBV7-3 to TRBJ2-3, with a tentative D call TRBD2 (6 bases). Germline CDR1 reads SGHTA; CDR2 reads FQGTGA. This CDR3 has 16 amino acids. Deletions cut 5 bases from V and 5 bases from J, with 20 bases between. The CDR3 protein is CASSPTGTAGGDTQYF. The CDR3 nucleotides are TGTGCCAGCAGCCCGACGGGGACTGCCGGGGGAGATACGCAGTATTTT.

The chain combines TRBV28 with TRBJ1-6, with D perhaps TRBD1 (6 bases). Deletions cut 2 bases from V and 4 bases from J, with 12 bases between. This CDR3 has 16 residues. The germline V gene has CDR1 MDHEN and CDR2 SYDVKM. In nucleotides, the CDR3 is TGTGCCAGCAGTTTAGGGGGGGGCGGGTATAATTCACCCCTCCACTTT. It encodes CASSLGGGGYNSPLHF.

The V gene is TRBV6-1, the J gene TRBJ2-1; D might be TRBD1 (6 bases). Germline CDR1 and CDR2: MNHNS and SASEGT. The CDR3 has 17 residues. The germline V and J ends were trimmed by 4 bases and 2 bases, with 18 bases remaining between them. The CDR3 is CASSVSALDRPYNEQFF. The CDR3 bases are TGTGCCAGCAGTGTTTCGGCCTTAGACAGGCCCTACAATGAGCAGTTCTTC.

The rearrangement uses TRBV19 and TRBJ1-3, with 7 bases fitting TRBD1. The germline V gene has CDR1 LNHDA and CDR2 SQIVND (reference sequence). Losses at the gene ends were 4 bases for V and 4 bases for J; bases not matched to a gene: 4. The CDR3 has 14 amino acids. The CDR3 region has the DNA TGTGCCAGTAGTACTACAGGGGCCGGAAACACCATATATTTT. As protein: CASSTTGAGNTIYF.

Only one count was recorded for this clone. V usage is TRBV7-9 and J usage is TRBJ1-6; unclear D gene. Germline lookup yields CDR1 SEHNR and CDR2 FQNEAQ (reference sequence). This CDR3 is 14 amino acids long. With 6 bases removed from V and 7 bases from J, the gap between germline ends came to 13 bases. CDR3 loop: CASSLGSENSPLHF. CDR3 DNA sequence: TGTGCCAGCAGTCTCGGGAGCGAAAATTCACCCCTCCACTTT.

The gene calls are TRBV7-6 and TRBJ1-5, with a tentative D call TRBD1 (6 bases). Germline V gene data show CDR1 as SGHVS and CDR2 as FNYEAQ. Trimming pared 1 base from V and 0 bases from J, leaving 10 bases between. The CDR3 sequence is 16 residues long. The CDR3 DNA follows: TGTGCCAGCAGCTTAGGGACAGCCTCTAGCAATCAGCCCCAGCATTTT. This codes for CASSLGTASSNQPQHF.

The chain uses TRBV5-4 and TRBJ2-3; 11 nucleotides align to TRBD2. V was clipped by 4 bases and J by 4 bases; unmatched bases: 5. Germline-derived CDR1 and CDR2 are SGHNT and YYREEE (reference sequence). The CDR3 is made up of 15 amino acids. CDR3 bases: TGTGCCAGCAGCGCACCTAGCGGGGGGCCAGATACGCAGTATTTT. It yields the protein CASSAPSGGPDTQYF.

The CDR3 nucleotides are TGTGCCAGTAGTATGGGCAGGAGACAGGGGGCGCGGTTCTCTGGGGCCAACGTCCTGACTTTC. It is translated as CASSMGRRQGARFSGANVLTF. The chain links TRBV19 to TRBJ2-6; 10 nucleotides align to TRBD1. V gave up 3 bases and J gave up 0 bases; unmatched junction bases: 14. The germline V gene has CDR1 LNHDA and CDR2 SQIVND (reference sequence). The CDR3 is 21 amino acids.

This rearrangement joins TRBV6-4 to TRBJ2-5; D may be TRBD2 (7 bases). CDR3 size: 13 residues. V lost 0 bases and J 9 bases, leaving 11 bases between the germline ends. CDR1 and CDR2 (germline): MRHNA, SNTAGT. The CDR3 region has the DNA TGTGCCAGCAGTGACTCAGCGGGGACACCCCAGTACTTC. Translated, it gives CASSDSAGTPQYF.

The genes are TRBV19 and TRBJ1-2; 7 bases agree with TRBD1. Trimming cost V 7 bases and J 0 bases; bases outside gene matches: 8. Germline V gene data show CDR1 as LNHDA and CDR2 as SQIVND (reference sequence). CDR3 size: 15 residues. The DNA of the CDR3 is TGTGCCAGTAAGGACAGGTCTTTATCTAACTATGGCTACACCTTC. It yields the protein CASKDRSLSNYGYTF.

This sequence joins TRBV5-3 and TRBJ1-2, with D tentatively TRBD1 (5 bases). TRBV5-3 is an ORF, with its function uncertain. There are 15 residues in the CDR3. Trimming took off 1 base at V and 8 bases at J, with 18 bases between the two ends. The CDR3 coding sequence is TGTGCCAGAAGCTTGTGTGGACAAAGGCCAGAAGGCTACACCTTC. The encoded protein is CARSLCGQRPEGYTF.

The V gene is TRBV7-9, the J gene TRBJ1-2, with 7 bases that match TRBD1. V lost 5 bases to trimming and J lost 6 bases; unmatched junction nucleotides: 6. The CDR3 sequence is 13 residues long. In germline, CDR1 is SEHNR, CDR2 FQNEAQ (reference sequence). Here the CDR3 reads CASSAGQVHGYTF. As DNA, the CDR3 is TGTGCCAGCAGCGCCGGACAGGTCCATGGCTACACCTTC.

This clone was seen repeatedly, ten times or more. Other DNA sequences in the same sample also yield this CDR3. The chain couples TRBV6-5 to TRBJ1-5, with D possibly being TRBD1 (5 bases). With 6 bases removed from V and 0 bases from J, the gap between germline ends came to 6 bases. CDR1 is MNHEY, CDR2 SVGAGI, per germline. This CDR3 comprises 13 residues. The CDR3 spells CASRGGSNQPQHF. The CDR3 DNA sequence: TGTGCCAGCAGGGGGGGTAGCAATCAGCCCCAGCATTTT.

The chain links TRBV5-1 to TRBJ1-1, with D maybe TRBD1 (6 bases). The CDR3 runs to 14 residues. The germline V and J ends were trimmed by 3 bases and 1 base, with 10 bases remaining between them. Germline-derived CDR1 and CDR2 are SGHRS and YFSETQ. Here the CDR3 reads CASSWGGQNTEAFF. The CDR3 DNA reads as TGCGCCAGCAGCTGGGGGGGACAGAACACTGAAGCTTTCTTT.